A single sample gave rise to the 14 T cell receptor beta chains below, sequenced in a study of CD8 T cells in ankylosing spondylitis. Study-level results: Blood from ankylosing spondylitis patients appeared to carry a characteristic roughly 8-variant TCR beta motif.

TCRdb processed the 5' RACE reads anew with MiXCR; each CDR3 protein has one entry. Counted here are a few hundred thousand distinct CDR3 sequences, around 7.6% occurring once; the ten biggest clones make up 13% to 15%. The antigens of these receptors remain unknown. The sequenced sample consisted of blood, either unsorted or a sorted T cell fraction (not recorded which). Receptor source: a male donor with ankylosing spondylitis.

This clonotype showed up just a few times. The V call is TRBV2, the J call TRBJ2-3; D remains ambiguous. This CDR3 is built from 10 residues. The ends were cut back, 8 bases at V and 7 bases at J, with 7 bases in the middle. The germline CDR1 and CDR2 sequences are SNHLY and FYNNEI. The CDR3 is CASSQNTQYF. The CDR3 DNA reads TGTGCCAGCTCTCAGAATACGCAGTATTTT.

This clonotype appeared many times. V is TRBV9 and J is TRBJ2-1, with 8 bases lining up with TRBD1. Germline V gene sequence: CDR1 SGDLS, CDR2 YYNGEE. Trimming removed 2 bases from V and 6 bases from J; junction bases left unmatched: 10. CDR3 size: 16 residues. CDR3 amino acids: CASSVTSGQASNEQFF. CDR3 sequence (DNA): TGTGCCAGCAGCGTCACCTCGGGACAGGCAAGCAATGAGCAGTTCTTC.

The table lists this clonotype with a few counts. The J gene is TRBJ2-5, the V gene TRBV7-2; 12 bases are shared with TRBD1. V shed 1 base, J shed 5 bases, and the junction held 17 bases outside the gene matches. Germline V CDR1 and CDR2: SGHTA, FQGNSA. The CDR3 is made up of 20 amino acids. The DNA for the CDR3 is TGTGCCAGCAGCTTAGGCGCGGGACAGGGGGCGCTGATTTTTCGGGAGACCCAGTACTTC. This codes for CASSLGAGQGALIFRETQYF.

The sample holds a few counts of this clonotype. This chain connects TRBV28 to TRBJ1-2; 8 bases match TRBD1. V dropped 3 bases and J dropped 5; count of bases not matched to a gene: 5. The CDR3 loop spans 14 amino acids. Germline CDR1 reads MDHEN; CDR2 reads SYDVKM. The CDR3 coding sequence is TGTGCCAGCAGTTTTCAGGGGGCGCGTTATGGCTACACCTTC. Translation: CASSFQGARYGYTF.

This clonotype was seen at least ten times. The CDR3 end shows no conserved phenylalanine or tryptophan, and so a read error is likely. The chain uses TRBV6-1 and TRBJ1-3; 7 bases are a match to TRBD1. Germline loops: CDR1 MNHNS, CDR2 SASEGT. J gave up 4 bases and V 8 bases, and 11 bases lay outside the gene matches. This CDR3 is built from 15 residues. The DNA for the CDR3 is TGTGCCAGCCGGGAGCCAGGGGGTAGAGGAAACACCATATATCTT. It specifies CASREPGGRGNTIYL.

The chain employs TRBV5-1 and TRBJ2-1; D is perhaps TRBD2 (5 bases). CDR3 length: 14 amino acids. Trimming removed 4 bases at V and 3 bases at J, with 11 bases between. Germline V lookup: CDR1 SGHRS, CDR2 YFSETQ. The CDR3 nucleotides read TGCGCCAGCAGCAACCGGGAACTCTACAATGAGCAGTTCTTC. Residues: CASSNRELYNEQFF.

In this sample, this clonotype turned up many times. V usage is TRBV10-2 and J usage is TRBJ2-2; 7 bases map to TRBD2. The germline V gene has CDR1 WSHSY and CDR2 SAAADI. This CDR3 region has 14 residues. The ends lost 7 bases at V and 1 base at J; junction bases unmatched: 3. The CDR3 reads CASKIAGNTGELFF. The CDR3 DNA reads TGCGCCAGCAAAATAGCGGGGAACACCGGGGAGCTGTTTTTT.

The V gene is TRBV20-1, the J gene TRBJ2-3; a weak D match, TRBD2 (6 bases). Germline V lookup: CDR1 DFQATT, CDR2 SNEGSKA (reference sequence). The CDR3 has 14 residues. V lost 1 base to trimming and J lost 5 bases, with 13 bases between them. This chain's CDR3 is CSARVRRAGDTQYF. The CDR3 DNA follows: TGCAGTGCTAGAGTGAGGAGGGCCGGAGATACGCAGTATTTT.

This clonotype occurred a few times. The CDR3 loop is CASSSSLTDTQYF. The CDR3 DNA is TGTGCCAGCAGCTCATCCCTCACAGATACGCAGTATTTT. The V gene is TRBV7-6, the J gene TRBJ2-3, with D unresolved. Germline V gene sequence: CDR1 SGHVS, CDR2 FNYEAQ. V lost 4 bases to trimming and J lost 2 bases, with 7 bases between them. The CDR3 has 13 residues.

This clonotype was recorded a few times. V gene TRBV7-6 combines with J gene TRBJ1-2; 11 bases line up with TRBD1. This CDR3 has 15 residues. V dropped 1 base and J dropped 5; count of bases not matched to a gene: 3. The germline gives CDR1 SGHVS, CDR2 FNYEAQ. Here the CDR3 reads CASSLGGQGAYGYTF. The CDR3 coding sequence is TGTGCCAGCAGCTTAGGTGGACAGGGGGCATATGGCTACACCTTC.

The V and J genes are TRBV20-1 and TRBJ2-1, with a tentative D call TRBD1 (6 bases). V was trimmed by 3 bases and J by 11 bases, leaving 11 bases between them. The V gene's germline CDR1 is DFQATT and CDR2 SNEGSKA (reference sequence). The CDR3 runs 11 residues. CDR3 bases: TGCAGTGCTAGTAATCGGGACAAGCAGTTCTTC. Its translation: CSASNRDKQFF.

CDR3 sequence: CASRPTSRGYNEQFF. CDR3 sequence (DNA): TGTGCCAGCAGACCCACTAGCCGGGGGTACAATGAGCAGTTCTTC. The chain couples TRBV2 to TRBJ2-1, with D possibly matching TRBD2 (6 bases). The V gene's germline CDR1 is SNHLY and CDR2 FYNNEI. V lost 6 bases and J lost 4, with 16 bases in between. CDR3 length equals 15 residues.

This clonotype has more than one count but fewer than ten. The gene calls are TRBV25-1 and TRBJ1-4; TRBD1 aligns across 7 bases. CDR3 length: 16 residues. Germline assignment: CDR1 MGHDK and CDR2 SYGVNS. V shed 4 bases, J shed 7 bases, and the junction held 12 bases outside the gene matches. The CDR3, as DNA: TGTGCCAGCAGTGCGAACGCAGGGGGATGGAGTGAAAAACTGTTTTTT. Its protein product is CASSANAGGWSEKLFF. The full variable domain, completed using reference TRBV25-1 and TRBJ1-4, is EADIYQTPRYLVIGTGKKITLECSQTMGHDKMYWYQQDPGMELHLIHYSYGVNSTEKGDLSSESTVSRIRTEHFPLTLESARPSHTSQYLCASSANAGGWSEKLFFGSGTQLSVL.

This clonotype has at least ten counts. CDR3 amino acids: CSARGGGRDEQFF. Written as DNA, the CDR3 is TGCAGTGCTAGAGGGGGAGGGAGGGATGAGCAGTTCTTC. This chain links TRBV20-1 with TRBJ2-1; the match to TRBD2 covers 7 bases. In germline, CDR1 is DFQATT, CDR2 SNEGSKA (reference sequence). V dropped 1 base and J dropped 8; count of bases not matched to a gene: 5. The CDR3 consists of 13 residues.